This record concerns one T cell receptor beta chain sequence. The record originates from a study of blood T cell repertoires in COVID-19. Looking at the study overall: From the United States, Italy and Spain came samples of acute and convalescent COVID-19. The analysed material was cDNA or gDNA that came from T cells, B-cell-depleted T cells, or PBMCs.

The protocol was immunoSEQ multiplex PCR, while the TCRdb copy is restricted to in-frame clones and leaves out a portion. The sample comprises about 480,000 clones, over 75% of which are singletons, and about 2% rests with the top ten. Across 20 to 25 US areas, participants ranged in age from roughly 18 to 95 years. Donors in Cohort 3 who had recovered were those with two negative PCRs, healthcare professional clearance, or resolution of their symptoms. V shed 5 bases and J shed 2 bases, with 15 bases lying between them. The CDR3 contains 16 residues. Germline assignment: CDR1 KGHDR and CDR2 SFDVKD. The rearrangement joins TRBV24-1 to TRBJ2-1, with TRBD1 as a possible D gene (6 bases). This TCR was recovered from a woman between 40 and 55 years old who had recovered from COVID-19. The source material was PBMCs or T cells enriched from blood (not recorded which). CDR3 coding DNA: TGTGCCACCAGTGCGGCAGGGGTTGGGACCTACAATGAGCAGTTCTTC. Protein: CATSAAGVGTYNEQFF.